The subject of this entry is one TCR beta chain. The sample is drawn from a study of cytomegalovirus exposure and HLA in healthy donors. Study information: In an early release, HLA-typed donors contributed 80 million to 95 million unique TCR sequences. Assignment to the Caucasian-associated ancestry cluster applied to approximately 80% of the approximately 360 genotyped donors.

V trimming: 5 bases; J trimming: 3 bases; junction bases outside the gene matches: 4. From germline, CDR1 is MNHEY and CDR2 SVGAGI. The CDR3 sequence is 14 residues long. Researchers ran the PCR with 60 Vbeta and 13 Jbeta primers. The repertoire was sequenced with immunoSEQ multiplex PCR; TCRdb's copy has only in-frame clones and lacks some. The table has about 210,000 clones, about 80% seen once. This receptor was taken from a male donor in good health and CMV-seronegative. The chain is built from TRBV6-5 and TRBJ2-5; 9 bases line up with TRBD1. Sequenced: PBMCs. The CDR3 is CASSVQGAEETQYF. CDR3 sequence (DNA): TGTGCCAGCAGTGTACAGGGGGCGGAAGAGACCCAGTACTTC.